The rows below give T cell receptor beta chains drawn from one sample of a study of cytomegalovirus exposure and HLA in healthy donors. Data came from immunoSEQ multiplex PCR; TCRdb stores just in-frame clones and leaves some out. The table records about 100,000 clones, about three quarters of them present only once. The sequenced sample was PBMCs. Source of these receptors: a man aged 40-55 years in good health and CMV-seropositive. Both conserved end residues are part of each CDR3. Fields, in order: clone size, D gene, V gene, J gene, CDR3 protein, CDR3 DNA. The D gene is left open where the match is weak. Part of the rows lack a size; the others show once, few, many or a class for expanded clones.

-	-	TRBV18	TRBJ1-5	CASSPAGVSNQPQHF	TGTGCCAGCTCACCCGCGGGGGTTAGCAATCAGCCCCAGCATTTT
-	-	TRBV5-6	TRBJ2-5	CASSLSSAQETQYF	TGTGCCAGCAGCTTGAGTAGCGCCCAAGAGACCCAGTACTTC
-	TRBD1	TRBV28	TRBJ1-3	CASSGDRGLGNTIYF	TGTGCCAGCAGTGGGGACAGGGGGCTGGGTAACACCATATATTTT
-	-	TRBV5-4	TRBJ1-5	CASSLGGGRGNQPQHF	TGTGCCAGCAGCTTGGGAGGGGGAAGGGGCAATCAGCCCCAGCATTTT
-	TRBD1	TRBV7-9	TRBJ2-7	CASSRSGTANWEQYF	TGTGCCAGCAGCCGTTCGGGGACAGCGAACTGGGAGCAGTACTTC
-	TRBD2	TRBV19	TRBJ2-1	CASSIFSQGRGLAGGGNEQFF	TGTGCCAGTAGTATCTTCTCGCAGGGCAGGGGACTAGCGGGAGGGGGAAATGAGCAGTTCTTC
-	-	TRBV2	TRBJ2-7	CASTPQVLLGEQYF	TGTGCCAGCACCCCCCAGGTCCTACTTGGGGAGCAGTACTTC
-	TRBD2	TRBV7-7	TRBJ2-7	CASSKGLAASIGEQYF	TGTGCTAGCAGCAAGGGACTAGCGGCATCGATAGGGGAGCAGTACTTC
few	-	TRBV19	TRBJ1-1	CASSIYKNTEAFF	TGTGCCAGTAGTATTTACAAGAACACTGAAGCTTTCTTT
-	-	TRBV9	TRBJ1-6	CASRGGLVRNSPLHF	TGTGCCAGCAGGGGGGGTTTGGTCCGGAATTCACCCCTCCACTTT
-	TRBD1	TRBV5-4	TRBJ2-7	CASGNRDRGTYEQYF	TGTGCCAGCGGAAACCGGGACAGGGGGACCTACGAGCAGTACTTC
-	TRBD2	TRBV9	TRBJ2-5	CASSEAGRGGETQYF	TGTGCCAGCAGCGAAGCGGGGCGGGGTGGTGAGACCCAGTACTTC
few	TRBD2	TRBV9	TRBJ2-7	CASSVALAGAGEQYF	TGTGCCAGCAGCGTAGCACTAGCGGGGGCGGGGGAGCAGTACTTC
once	TRBD2	TRBV27	TRBJ2-3	CASTTQPGLAGGTDTQYF	TGTGCCAGCACTACTCAGCCGGGACTAGCGGGAGGAACAGATACGCAGTATTTT
-	-	TRBV6-5	TRBJ1-2	CASSYSSGGYGYTF	TGTGCCAGCAGTTACTCGTCGGGGGGGTATGGCTACACCTTC
once	-	TRBV11-2	TRBJ1-3	CASSSTGRGNTIYF	TGTGCCAGCAGCTCAACAGGGCGCGGAAACACCATATATTTT
-	-	TRBV9	TRBJ2-5	CASSVSGAGAGETQYF	TGTGCCAGCAGCGTCAGTGGGGCGGGGGCAGGCGAGACCCAGTACTTC
-	TRBD1	TRBV6-5	TRBJ2-2	CASTGQGANTGELFF	TGTGCCAGCACCGGACAGGGCGCGAACACCGGGGAGCTGTTTTTT
-	TRBD1	TRBV2	TRBJ1-2	CASSEGGQGASGYTF	TGTGCCAGCAGTGAAGGGGGCCAGGGGGCCAGTGGCTACACCTTC
-	-	TRBV28	TRBJ1-3	CASSLLTGSGNTIYF	TGTGCCAGCAGTTTATTAACAGGGTCTGGAAACACCATATATTTT
-	-	TRBV9	TRBJ2-2	CASSVRRGGELFF	TGTGCCAGCAGCGTACGGCGAGGCGGGGAGCTGTTTTTT
once	-	TRBV28	TRBJ2-7	CASSIPVRSQSSYEQYF	TGTGCCAGCAGTATCCCTGTGCGAAGTCAAAGCTCCTACGAGCAGTACTTC
-	-	TRBV27	TRBJ2-5	CASSPWVGAQETQYF	TGTGCCAGTTCCCCTTGGGTCGGAGCCCAAGAGACCCAGTACTTC
-	TRBD1	TRBV19	TRBJ1-5	CASSVDRGKQPQHF	TGTGCCAGTAGCGTAGACAGGGGCAAACAGCCCCAGCATTTT
once	TRBD2	TRBV27	TRBJ2-7	CASSWTSGRAEQYF	TGTGCCAGCAGCTGGACTAGCGGGAGGGCCGAGCAGTACTTC
once	TRBD2	TRBV15	TRBJ2-1	CATSRGTSGRRLGNEQFF	TGTGCCACCAGCAGGGGGACTAGCGGCCGTCGACTGGGCAATGAGCAGTTCTTC
few	-	TRBV7-9	TRBJ1-5	CASQGRDQPQHF	TGTGCCAGCCAGGGCAGAGATCAGCCCCAGCATTTT
-	-	TRBV2	TRBJ1-1	CASSEAGARRAFF	TGTGCCAGCAGTGAAGCAGGGGCCCGAAGGGCTTTCTTT
-	TRBD2	TRBV5-1	TRBJ2-1	CASSLGTSPSGNEQFF	TGCGCCAGCAGCTTGGGGACTAGCCCCTCGGGTAATGAGCAGTTCTTC
-	-	TRBV18	TRBJ2-7	CASSPLGKSYEQYF	TGTGCCAGCTCACCTCTGGGCAAATCCTACGAGCAGTACTTC
few	-	TRBV7-9	TRBJ2-7	CASSRAYEQYF	TGTGCCAGCAGCCGGGCCTACGAGCAGTACTTC
-	TRBD2	TRBV9	TRBJ2-5	CASSPFWLAEETQYF	TGTGCCAGCAGCCCCTTCTGGCTAGCGGAAGAGACCCAGTACTTC
-	-	TRBV9	TRBJ1-2	CASSVGNTYYGYTF	TGTGCCAGCAGCGTAGGTAACACCTACTATGGCTACACCTTC
-	TRBD1	TRBV19	TRBJ2-7	CASSNSFDRGAVLRGYEQYF	TGTGCCAGTAGCAACTCCTTCGACAGGGGCGCTGTCTTGCGTGGCTACGAGCAGTACTTC
-	TRBD1	TRBV10-3	TRBJ1-2	CAIRDRDTNYGYTF	TGTGCCATCAGGGACAGGGATACTAACTATGGCTACACCTTC
-	-	TRBV29-1	TRBJ2-2	CSVVEGVWGNTGELFF	TGCAGCGTTGTAGAAGGGGTATGGGGTAACACCGGGGAGCTGTTTTTT
-	-	TRBV4-1	TRBJ2-7	CASSRSSVSYEQYF	TGCGCCAGCAGCCGTTCTAGCGTCTCCTACGAGCAGTACTTC
-	-	TRBV7-2	TRBJ2-7	CASSLGSREQYF	TGTGCCAGCAGCCTAGGCTCCAGAGAGCAGTACTTC
-	-	TRBV7-6	TRBJ2-1	CASSLGGGAPGDNEQFF	TGTGCCAGCAGCTTAGGAGGAGGTGCCCCTGGGGACAATGAGCAGTTCTTC
-	TRBD1	TRBV9	TRBJ2-1	CASSLGTGGFNEQFF	TGTGCCAGCAGCTTAGGGACAGGGGGTTTCAATGAGCAGTTCTTC
once	TRBD1	TRBV6-5	TRBJ2-7	CASSSPDRGTYEQYF	TGTGCCAGCAGTTCCCCGGACAGGGGTACCTACGAGCAGTACTTC
-	TRBD2	TRBV7-2	TRBJ2-3	CASSPRMTSGGADTQYF	TGTGCCAGCAGCCCCCGGATGACTAGCGGGGGGGCCGATACGCAGTATTTT
-	TRBD2	TRBV6-5	TRBJ2-7	CASSPGGSSYEQYF	TGTGCCAGCAGTCCGGGGGGGAGCTCCTACGAGCAGTACTTC
-	TRBD2	TRBV10-2	TRBJ2-3	CASSESITSGSPDTQYF	TGCGCCAGCAGTGAGTCGATAACTAGCGGGAGCCCAGATACGCAGTATTTT
-	TRBD2	TRBV4-3	TRBJ2-1	CASSQDWASGEQFF	TGCGCCAGCAGCCAAGATTGGGCTAGCGGTGAGCAGTTCTTC
-	-	TRBV9	TRBJ2-7	CASSPRGDRSLAGVYEQYF	TGTGCCAGCAGCCCCAGGGGGGACAGGTCGTTAGCGGGAGTTTACGAGCAGTACTTC
-	-	TRBV7-6	TRBJ1-5	CASSLEAVNQPQHF	TGTGCCAGCAGCTTAGAGGCGGTCAATCAGCCCCAGCATTTT
few	-	TRBV10-3	TRBJ1-5	CAISSSGDQPQHF	TGTGCCATCAGTTCCTCAGGGGATCAGCCCCAGCATTTT
-	-	TRBV6-6	TRBJ2-5	CASRYQGETQYF	TGTGCCAGCAGATATCAGGGCGAGACCCAGTACTTC
-	-	TRBV7-2	TRBJ1-1	CASSLDPTEGIAFF	TGTGCCAGCAGCTTAGACCCGACAGAAGGAATAGCTTTCTTT
-	TRBD1	TRBV6-5	TRBJ2-5	CASSYSDRDLQETQYF	TGTGCCAGCAGTTACTCCGACAGGGACCTACAAGAGACCCAGTACTTC